This T cell receptor beta chain was obtained from a study of blood T cell repertoires in COVID-19. Study information: Italy, Spain and the United States were the sources of the convalescent and acute COVID-19 samples. Sample material is recorded as cDNA or gDNA derived from T cells, B-cell-depleted T cells, or PBMCs.

This clone was observed a handful of times. Germline CDR1 and CDR2: KGHDR and SFDVKD. CDR3 length: 14 residues. V lost 4 bases and J lost 7; bases outside the gene matches: 7. Method: immunoSEQ multiplex PCR; TCRdb's copy keeps in-frame clones and lacks some. The sample lists fewer than 85,000 clones, over 70% occurring once. The rearrangement links TRBV24-1 to TRBJ1-2; 8 nucleotides match TRBD1. The sample was peripheral blood. This TCR was recovered from an older woman with acute or convalescent COVID-19. The CDR3 is CATSDPDRAGGYTF. The CDR3 nucleotides are TGTGCCACCAGTGACCCGGACAGGGCCGGTGGCTACACCTTC.